The clone carrying this TCR beta chain was observed a single time. Its antigen is not identified. The source of the sample is a study of shared clonotypes between healthy human individuals. This CDR3 has 15 residues. CDR1 SNHLY and CDR2 FYNNEI come from the germline V gene. V shed 6 bases and J 2 bases; nucleotides not matched to a gene: 5. Study-wide results and caveats: Around 5.3% of naive CD4 clonotypes were shared across several donors. Memory subsets generally showed smaller estimated richness than naive subsets did. Some clonotypes were shared by all four sorted-subset donors, while others were not shared. The non-shared ones had lower generation probabilities than the shared ones.

CD8 memory fractions consisted of CD45RO+ and CCR7-negative CD45RA+ TemRA cells together. The repertoire was sequenced with immunoSEQ multiplex PCR; TCRdb's copy has only in-frame clones and lacks some. Of about 380,000 clones listed, just over 95% were seen once; the top ten hold around 0.32%. This chain uses TRBV2 with TRBJ1-5; 9 bases fit TRBD1. The material sequenced was memory CD8+ T cells sorted from blood. Stated subset: CD45RO+ cells pooled with CCR7-negative TemRA cells. The origin of this receptor is a man between 25 and 39 years old in good health. The DNA for the CDR3 is TGTGCCAGCAGGGACAGGGGCTATGGCAATCAGCCCCAGCATTTT. Protein sequence: CASRDRGYGNQPQHF.